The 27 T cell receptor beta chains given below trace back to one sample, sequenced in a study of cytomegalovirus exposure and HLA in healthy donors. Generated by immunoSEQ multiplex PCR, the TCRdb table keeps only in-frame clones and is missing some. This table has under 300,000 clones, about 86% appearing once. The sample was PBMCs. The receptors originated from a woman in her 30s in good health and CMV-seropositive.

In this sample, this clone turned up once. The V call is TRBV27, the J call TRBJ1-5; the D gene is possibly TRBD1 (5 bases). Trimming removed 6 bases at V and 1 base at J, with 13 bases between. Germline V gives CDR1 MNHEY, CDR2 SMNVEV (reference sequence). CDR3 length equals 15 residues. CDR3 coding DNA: TGTGCCAGCAGCATCGGGGGGGGAAGCAATCAGCCCCAGCATTTT. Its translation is CASSIGGGSNQPQHF.

The CDR3 is CASGVGNTIYF. The CDR3 region has the DNA TGTGCCAGCGGAGTTGGAAACACCATATATTTT. V usage is TRBV9 and J usage is TRBJ1-3; D uncertain. The CDR3 totals 11 residues. Between the trimmed V and J ends, which lost 7 bases and 3 bases, there was a span of 5 bases. Germline loops: CDR1 SGDLS, CDR2 YYNGEE. Full variable domain (outside the CDR3, taken from reference TRBV9 and TRBJ1-3): DSGVTQTPKHLITATGQRVTLRCSPRSGDLSVYWYQQSLDQGLQFLIQYYNGEERAKGNILERFSAQQFPDLHSELNLSSLELGDSALYFCASGVGNTIYFGEGSWLTVV.

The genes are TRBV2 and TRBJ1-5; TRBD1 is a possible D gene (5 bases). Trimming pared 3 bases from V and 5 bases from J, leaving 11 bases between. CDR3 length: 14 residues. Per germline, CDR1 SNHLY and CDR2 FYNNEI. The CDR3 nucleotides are TGTGCCAGCAGTGACAGGGCCAGCGATCAGCCCCAGCATTTT. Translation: CASSDRASDQPQHF.

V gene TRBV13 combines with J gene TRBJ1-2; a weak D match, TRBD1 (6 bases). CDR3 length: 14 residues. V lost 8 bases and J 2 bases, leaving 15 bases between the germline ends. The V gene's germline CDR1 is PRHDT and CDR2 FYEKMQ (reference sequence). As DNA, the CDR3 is TGTGCCAGCCGACGGAGCGGGGGCAACTATGGCTACACCTTC. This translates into CASRRSGGNYGYTF.

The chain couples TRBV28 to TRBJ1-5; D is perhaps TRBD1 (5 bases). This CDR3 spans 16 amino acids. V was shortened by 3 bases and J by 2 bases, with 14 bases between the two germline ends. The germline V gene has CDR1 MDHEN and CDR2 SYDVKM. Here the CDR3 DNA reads TGTGCCAGCAGTTTTCAGGGAGGGGTCGGCAATCAGCCCCAGCATTTT. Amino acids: CASSFQGGVGNQPQHF.

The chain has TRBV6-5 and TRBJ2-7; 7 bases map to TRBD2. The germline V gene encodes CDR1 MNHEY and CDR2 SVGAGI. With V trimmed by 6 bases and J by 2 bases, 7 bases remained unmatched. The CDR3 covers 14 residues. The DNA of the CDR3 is TGTGCCAGCAGCCGCCAGCGGGGTACCTACGAGCAGTACTTC. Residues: CASSRQRGTYEQYF.

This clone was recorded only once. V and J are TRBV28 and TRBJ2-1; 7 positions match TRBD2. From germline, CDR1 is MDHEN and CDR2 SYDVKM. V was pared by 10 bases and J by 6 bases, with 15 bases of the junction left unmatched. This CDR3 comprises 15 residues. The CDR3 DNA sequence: TGTGCCATCCAACCGTGGTCTAGCGGCCCCAATGAGCAGTTCTTC. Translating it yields CAIQPWSSGPNEQFF.

The CDR3 nucleotides are TGCGCCAGCAGCCCGGGACAGGGGTTCACCAATGAAAAACTGTTTTTT. As protein: CASSPGQGFTNEKLFF. V gene TRBV4-1 combines with J gene TRBJ1-4; 10 nucleotides agree with TRBD1. The CDR3 sequence is 16 residues long. CDR1 and CDR2 (germline): MGHRA, YSYEKL. V was pared by 4 bases and J by 5 bases, with 7 bases of the junction left unmatched.

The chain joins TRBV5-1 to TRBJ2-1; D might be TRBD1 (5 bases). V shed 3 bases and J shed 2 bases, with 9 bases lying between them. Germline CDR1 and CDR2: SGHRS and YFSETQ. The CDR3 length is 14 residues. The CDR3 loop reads CASSSRATYNEQFF. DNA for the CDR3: TGCGCCAGCAGCTCCAGGGCTACCTACAATGAGCAGTTCTTC.

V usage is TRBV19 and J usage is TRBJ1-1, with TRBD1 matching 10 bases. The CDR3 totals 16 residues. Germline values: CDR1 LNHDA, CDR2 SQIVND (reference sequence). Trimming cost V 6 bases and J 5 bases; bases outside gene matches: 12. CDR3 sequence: CASSPGTGVLLTEAFF. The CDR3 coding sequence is TGTGCCAGTAGCCCCGGGACAGGGGTCTTACTTACTGAAGCTTTCTTT.

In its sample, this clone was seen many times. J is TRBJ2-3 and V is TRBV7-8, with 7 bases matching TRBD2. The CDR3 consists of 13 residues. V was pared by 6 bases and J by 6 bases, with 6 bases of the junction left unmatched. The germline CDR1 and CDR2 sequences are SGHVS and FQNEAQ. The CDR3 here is CASSWRETDTQYF. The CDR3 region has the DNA TGTGCCAGCAGTTGGCGGGAGACGGATACGCAGTATTTT.

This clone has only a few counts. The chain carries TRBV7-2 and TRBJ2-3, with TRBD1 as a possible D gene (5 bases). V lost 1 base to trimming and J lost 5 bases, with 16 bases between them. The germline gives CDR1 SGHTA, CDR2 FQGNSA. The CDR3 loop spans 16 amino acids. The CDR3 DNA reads TGTGCCAGCAGCTTAGATAGGGGTAGGGCCGGAGATACGCAGTATTTT. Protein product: CASSLDRGRAGDTQYF. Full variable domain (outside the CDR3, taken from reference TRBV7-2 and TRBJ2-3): GAGVSQSPSNKVTEKGKDVELRCDPISGHTALYWYRQSLGQGLEFLIYFQGNSAPDKSGLPSDRFSAERTGGSVSTLTIQRTQQEDSAVYLCASSLDRGRAGDTQYFGPGTRLTVL.

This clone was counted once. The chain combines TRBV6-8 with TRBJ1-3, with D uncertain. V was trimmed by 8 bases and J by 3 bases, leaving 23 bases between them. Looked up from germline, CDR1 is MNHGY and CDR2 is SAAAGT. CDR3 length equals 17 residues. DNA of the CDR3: TGTGCCAGCGCGTACCCGGTGGTAAGGACTGGTGGAAACACCATATATTTT. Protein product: CASAYPVVRTGGNTIYF.

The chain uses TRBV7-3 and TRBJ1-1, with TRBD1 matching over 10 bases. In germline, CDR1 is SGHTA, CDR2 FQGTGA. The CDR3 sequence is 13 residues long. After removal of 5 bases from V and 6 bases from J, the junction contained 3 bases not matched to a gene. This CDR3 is CASSPGQGAEAFF. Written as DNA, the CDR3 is TGTGCCAGCAGCCCCGGACAGGGGGCTGAAGCTTTCTTT. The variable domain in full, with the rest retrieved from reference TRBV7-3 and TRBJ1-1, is GAGVSQTPSNKVTEKGKYVELRCDPISGHTALYWYRQSLGQGPEFLIYFQGTGAADDSGLPNDRFFAVRPEGSVSTLKIQRTERGDSAVYLCASSPGQGAEAFFGQGTRLTVV.

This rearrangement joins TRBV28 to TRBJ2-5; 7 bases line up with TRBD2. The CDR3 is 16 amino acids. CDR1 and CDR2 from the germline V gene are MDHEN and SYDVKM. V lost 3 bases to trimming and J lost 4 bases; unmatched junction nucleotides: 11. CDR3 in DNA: TGTGCCAGCAGTTTCAGAGCGGGATGGGGGAGAGAGACCCAGTACTTC. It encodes CASSFRAGWGRETQYF.

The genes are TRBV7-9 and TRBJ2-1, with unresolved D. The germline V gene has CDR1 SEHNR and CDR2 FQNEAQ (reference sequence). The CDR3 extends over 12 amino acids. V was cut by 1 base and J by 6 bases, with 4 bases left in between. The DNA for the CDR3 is TGTGCCAGCAGCTTAGTCGGCAATGAGCAGTTCTTC. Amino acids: CASSLVGNEQFF. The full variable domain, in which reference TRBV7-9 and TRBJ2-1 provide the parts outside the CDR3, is DTGVSQNPRHKITKRGQNVTFRCDPISEHNRLYWYRQTLGQGPEFLTYFQNEAQLEKSRLLSDRFSAERPKGSFSTLEIQRTEQGDSAMYLCASSLVGNEQFFGPGTRLTVL.

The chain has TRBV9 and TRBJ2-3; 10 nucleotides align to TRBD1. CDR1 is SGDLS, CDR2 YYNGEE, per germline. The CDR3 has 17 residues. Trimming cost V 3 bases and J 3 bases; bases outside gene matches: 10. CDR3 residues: CASSAQPGQGRTDTQYF. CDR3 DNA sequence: TGTGCCAGCAGCGCACAACCGGGACAGGGGCGGACAGATACGCAGTATTTT.

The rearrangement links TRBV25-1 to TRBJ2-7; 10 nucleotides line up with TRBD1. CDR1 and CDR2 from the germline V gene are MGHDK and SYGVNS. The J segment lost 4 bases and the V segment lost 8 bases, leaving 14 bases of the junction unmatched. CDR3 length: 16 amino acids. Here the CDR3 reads CASGGERDRGPYEQYF. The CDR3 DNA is TGTGCCAGCGGGGGGGAACGGGACAGGGGACCTTACGAGCAGTACTTC.

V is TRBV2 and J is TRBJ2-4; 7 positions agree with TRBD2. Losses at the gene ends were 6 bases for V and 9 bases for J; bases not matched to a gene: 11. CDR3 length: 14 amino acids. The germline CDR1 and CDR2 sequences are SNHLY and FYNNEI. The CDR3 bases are TGTGCCAGCAGCCCTAGGACTAGTATAGGCATTCAGTACTTC. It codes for CASSPRTSIGIQYF.

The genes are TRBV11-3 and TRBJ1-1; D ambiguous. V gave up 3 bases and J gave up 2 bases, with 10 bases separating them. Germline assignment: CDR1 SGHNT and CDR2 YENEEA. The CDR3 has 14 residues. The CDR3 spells CASSFAGSNTEAFF. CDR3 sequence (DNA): TGTGCCAGCAGCTTTGCGGGTTCTAACACTGAAGCTTTCTTT.

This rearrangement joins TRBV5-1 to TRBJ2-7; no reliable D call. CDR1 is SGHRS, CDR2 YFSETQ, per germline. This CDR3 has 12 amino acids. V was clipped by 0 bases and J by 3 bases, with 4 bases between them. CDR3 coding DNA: TGCGCCAGCAGCTTGGACGGCTACGAGCAGTACTTC. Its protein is CASSLDGYEQYF.

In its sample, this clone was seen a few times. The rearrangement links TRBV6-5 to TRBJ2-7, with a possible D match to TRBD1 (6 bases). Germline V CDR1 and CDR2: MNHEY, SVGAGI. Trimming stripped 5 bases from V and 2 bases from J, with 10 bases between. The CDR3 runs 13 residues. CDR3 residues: CASSVGHTYEQYF. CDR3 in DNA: TGTGCCAGCAGTGTGGGACACACCTACGAGCAGTACTTC.

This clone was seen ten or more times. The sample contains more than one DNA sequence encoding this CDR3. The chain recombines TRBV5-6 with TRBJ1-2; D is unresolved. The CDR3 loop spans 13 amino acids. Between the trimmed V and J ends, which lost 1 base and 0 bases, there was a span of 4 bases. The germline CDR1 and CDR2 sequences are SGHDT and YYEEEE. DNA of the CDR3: TGTGCCAGCAGCTTGCAGGCTAACTATGGCTACACCTTC. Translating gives CASSLQANYGYTF. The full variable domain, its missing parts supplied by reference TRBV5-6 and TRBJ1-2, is DAGVTQSPTHLIKTRGQQVTLRCSPKSGHDTVSWYQQALGQGPQFIFQYYEEEERQRGNFPDRFSGHQFPNYSSELNVNALLLGDSALYLCASSLQANYGYTFGSGTRLTVV.

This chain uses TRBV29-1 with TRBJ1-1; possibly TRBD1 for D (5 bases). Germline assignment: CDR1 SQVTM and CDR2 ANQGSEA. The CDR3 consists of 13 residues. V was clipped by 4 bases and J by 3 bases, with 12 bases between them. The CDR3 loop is CSVGTWGDTEAFF. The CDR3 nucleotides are TGCAGCGTTGGGACATGGGGTGACACTGAAGCTTTCTTT.

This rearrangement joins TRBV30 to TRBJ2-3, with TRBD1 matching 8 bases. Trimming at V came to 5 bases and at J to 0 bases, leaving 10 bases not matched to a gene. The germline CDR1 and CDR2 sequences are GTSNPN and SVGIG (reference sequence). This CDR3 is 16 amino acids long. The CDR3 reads CAWGKDGQGSTDTQYF. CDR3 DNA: TGTGCCTGGGGGAAGGATGGACAGGGCAGCACAGATACGCAGTATTTT. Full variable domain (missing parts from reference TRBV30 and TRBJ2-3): SQTIHQWPATLVQPVGSPLSLECTVEGTSNPNLYWYRQAAGRGLQLLFYSVGIGQISSEVPQNLSASRPQDRQFILSSKKLLLSDSGFYLCAWGKDGQGSTDTQYFGPGTRLTVL.

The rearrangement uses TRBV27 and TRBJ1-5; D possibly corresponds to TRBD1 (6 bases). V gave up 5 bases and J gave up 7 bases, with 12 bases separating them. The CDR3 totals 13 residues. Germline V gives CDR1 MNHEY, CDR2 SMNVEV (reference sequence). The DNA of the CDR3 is TGTGCCAGCAGTAGGGGGTATCGGCAGCCCCAGCATTTT. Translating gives CASSRGYRQPQHF.

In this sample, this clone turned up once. In DNA form, the CDR3 reads TGTGCCAGCAGCTTGCTTGGTAGCGGGAGGGCCGAACATTACAATGAGCAGTTCTTC. Encoded protein: CASSLLGSGRAEHYNEQFF. The rearrangement uses TRBV5-6 and TRBJ2-1; 11 nucleotides align to TRBD2. Germline loops: CDR1 SGHDT, CDR2 YYEEEE. Trimming at V came to 1 base and at J to 4 bases, leaving 13 bases not matched to a gene. This CDR3 has 19 residues.